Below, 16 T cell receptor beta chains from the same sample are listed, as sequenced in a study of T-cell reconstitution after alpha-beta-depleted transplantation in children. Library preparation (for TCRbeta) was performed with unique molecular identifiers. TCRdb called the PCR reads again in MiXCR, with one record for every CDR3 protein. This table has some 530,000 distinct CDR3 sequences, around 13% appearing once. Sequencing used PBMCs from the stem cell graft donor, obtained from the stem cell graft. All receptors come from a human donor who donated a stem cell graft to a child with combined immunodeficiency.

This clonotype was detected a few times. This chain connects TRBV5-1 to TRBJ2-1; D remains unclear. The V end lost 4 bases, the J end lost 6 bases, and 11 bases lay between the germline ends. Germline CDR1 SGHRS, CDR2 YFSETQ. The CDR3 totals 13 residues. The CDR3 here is CASSPDLGNEQFF. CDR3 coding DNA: TGCGCCAGCAGCCCCGACCTAGGCAATGAGCAGTTCTTC. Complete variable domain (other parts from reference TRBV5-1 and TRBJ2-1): KAGVTQTPRYLIKTRGQQVTLSCSPISGHRSVSWYQQTPGQGLQFLFEYFSETQRNKGNFPGRFSGRQFSNSRSEMNVSTLELGDSALYLCASSPDLGNEQFFGPGTRLTVL.

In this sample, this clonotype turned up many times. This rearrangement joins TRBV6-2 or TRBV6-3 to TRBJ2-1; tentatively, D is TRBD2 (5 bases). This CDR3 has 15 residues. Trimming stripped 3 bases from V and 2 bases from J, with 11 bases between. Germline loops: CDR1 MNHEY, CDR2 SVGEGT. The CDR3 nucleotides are TGTGCCAGCAGTTATGGTGGTAGCGCCTACAATGAGCAGTTCTTC. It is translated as CASSYGGSAYNEQFF.

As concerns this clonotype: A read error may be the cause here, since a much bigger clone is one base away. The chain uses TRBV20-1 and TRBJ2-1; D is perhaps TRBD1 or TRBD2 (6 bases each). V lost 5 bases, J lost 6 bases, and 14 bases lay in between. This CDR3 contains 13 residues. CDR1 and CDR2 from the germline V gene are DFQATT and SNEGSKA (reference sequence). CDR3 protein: CSAGGPGGNEQFF. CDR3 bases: TGCAGTGCTGGGGGGCCCGGGGGCAATGAGCAGTTCTTC.

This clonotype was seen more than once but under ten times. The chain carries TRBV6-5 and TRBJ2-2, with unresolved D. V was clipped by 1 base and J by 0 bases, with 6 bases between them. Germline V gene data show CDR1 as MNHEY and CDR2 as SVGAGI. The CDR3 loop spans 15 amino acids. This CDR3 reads CASSYYDTNTGELFF. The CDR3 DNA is TGTGCCAGCAGTTACTATGACACGAACACCGGGGAGCTGTTTTTT.

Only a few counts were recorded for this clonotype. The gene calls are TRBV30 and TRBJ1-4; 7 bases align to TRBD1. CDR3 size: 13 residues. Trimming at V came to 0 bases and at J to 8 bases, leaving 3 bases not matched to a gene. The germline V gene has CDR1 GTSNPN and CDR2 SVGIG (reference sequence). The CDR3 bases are TGTGCCTGGAGTGTGCGGGACAGAGAAAAACTGTTTTTT. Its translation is CAWSVRDREKLFF.

The CDR3 DNA reads TGTGCCAGCAGCCCGGTAAAGGCGGGAAGGGAAAAACTGTTTTTT. Its translation: CASSPVKAGREKLFF. The chain has TRBV7-9 and TRBJ1-4; no definite D call. The length of the CDR3 is 15 residues. The V gene lost 5 bases and the J gene lost 8 bases, with 18 bases spanning the gap. Germline values: CDR1 SEHNR, CDR2 FQNEAQ (reference sequence). Drawing the rest from reference TRBV7-9 and TRBJ1-4, the complete variable domain is DTGVSQNPRHKITKRGQNVTFRCDPISEHNRLYWYRQTLGQGPEFLTYFQNEAQLEKSRLLSDRFSAERPKGSFSTLEIQRTEQGDSAMYLCASSPVKAGREKLFFGSGTQLSVL.

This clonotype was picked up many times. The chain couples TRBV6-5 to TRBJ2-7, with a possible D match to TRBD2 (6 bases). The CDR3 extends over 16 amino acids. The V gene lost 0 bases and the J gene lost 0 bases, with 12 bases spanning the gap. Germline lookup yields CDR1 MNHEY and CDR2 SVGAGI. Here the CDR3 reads CASSYSVASASYEQYF. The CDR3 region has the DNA TGTGCCAGCAGTTACTCCGTGGCTAGCGCCTCCTACGAGCAGTACTTC.

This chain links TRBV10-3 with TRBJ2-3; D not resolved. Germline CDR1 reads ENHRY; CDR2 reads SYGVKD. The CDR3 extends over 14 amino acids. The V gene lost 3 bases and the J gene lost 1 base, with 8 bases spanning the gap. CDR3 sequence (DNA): TGTGCCATCAGTGATAAGCGACGCACAGATACGCAGTATTTT. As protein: CAISDKRRTDTQYF.

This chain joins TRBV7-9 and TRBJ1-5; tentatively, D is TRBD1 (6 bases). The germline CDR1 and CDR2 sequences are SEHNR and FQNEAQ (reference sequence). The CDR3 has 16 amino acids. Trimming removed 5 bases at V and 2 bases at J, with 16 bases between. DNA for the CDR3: TGTGCCAGCAGCGCGGCTGGGGGGCTCGGCAATCAGCCCCAGCATTTT. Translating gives CASSAAGGLGNQPQHF. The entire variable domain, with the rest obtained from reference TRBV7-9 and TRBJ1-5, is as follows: DTGVSQNPRHKITKRGQNVTFRCDPISEHNRLYWYRQTLGQGPEFLTYFQNEAQLEKSRLLSDRFSAERPKGSFSTLEIQRTEQGDSAMYLCASSAAGGLGNQPQHFGDGTRLSIL.

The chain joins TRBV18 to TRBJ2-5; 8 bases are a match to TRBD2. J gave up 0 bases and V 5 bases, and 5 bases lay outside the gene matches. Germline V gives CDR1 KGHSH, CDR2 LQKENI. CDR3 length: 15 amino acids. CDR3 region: CASSAGTRYQETQYF. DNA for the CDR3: TGTGCCAGCTCAGCCGGGACTAGATACCAAGAGACCCAGTACTTC. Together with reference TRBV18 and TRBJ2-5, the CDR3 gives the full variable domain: NAGVMQNPRHLVRRRGQEARLRCSPMKGHSHVYWYRQLPEEGLKFMVYLQKENIIDESGMPKERFSAEFPKEGPSILRIQQVVRGDSAAYFCASSAGTRYQETQYFGPGTRLLVL.

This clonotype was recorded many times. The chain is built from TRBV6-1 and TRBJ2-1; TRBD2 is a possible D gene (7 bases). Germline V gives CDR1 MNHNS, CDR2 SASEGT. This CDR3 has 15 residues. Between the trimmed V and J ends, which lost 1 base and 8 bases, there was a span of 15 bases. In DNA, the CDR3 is TGTGCCAGCAGTGAAGGGGGGGGGGCCCTCCATGAGCAGTTCTTC. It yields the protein CASSEGGGALHEQFF.

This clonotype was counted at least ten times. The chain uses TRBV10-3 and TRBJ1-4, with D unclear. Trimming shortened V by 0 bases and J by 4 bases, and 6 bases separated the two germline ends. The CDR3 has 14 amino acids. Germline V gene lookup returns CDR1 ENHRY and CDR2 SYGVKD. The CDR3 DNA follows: TGTGCCATCAGTGAGTCGGCAGATAATGAAAAACTGTTTTTT. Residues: CAISESADNEKLFF.

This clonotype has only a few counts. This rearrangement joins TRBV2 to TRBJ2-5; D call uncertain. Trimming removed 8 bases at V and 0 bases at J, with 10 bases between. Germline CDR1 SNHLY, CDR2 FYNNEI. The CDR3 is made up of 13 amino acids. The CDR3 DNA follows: TGTGCCAGCGGCACAGCCTACCAAGAGACCCAGTACTTC. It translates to CASGTAYQETQYF.

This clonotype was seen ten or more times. The CDR3 bases are TGCAGTGCTTCGGGACTAGCGGGAGTGGGCACAGATACGCAGTATTTT. Its protein product is CSASGLAGVGTDTQYF. The chain uses TRBV20-1 and TRBJ2-3; TRBD2 matches 14 bases. The CDR3 sequence is 16 residues long. Germline CDR1 and CDR2: DFQATT and SNEGSKA (reference sequence). V was clipped by 5 bases and J by 1 base; unmatched bases: 5.

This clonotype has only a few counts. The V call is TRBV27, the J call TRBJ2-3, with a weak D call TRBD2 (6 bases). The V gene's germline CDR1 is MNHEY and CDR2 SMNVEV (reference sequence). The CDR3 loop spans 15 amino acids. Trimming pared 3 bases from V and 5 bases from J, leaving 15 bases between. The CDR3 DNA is TGTGCCAGCAGTTTCTGGGGGGAAAGAGGAGATACGCAGTATTTT. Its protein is CASSFWGERGDTQYF.

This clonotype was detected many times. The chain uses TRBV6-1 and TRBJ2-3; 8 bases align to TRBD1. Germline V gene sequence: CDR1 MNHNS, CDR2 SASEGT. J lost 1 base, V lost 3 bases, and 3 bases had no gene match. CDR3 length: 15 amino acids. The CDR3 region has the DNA TGTGCCAGCAGTGAGCTGACAGGGGGCACAGATACGCAGTATTTT. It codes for CASSELTGGTDTQYF.